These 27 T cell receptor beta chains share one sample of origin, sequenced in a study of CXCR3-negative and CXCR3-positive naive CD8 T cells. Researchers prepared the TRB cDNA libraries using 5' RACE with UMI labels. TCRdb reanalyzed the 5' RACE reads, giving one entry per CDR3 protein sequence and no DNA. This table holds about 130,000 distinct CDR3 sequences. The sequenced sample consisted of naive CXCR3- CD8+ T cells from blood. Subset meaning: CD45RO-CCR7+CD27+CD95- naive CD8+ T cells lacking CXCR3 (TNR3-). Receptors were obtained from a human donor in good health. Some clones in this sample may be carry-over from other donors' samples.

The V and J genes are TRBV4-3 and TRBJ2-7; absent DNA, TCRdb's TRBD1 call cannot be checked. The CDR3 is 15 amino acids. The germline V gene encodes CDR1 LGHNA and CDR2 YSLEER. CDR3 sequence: CASSQGVAQGYEQYF.

This CDR3 is CASSLGTQAYEQYF. The J gene is TRBJ2-7, the V gene TRBV13. CDR3 length: 14 amino acids. From germline, CDR1 is PRHDT and CDR2 FYEKMQ (reference sequence).

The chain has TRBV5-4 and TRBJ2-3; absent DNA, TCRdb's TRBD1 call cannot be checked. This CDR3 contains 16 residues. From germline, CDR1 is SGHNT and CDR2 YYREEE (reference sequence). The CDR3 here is CASSLVGQGSPDTQYF. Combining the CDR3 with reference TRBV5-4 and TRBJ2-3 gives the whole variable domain ETGVTQSPTHLIKTRGQQVTLRCSSQSGHNTVSWYQQALGQGPQFIFQYYREEENGRGNFPPRFSGLQFPNYSSELNVNALELDDSALYLCASSLVGQGSPDTQYFGPGTRLTVL.

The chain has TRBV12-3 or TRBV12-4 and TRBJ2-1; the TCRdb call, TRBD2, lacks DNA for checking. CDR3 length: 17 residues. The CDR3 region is CASSLRAPSDYSHEQFF.

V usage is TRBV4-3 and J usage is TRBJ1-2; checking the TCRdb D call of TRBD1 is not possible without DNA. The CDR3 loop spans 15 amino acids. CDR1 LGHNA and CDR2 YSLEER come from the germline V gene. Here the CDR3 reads CASSQAPGGVHGYTF.

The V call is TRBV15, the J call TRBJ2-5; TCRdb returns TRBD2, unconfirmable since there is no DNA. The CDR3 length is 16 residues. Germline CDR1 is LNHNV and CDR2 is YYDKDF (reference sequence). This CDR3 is CATSPRLPVPQETQYF.

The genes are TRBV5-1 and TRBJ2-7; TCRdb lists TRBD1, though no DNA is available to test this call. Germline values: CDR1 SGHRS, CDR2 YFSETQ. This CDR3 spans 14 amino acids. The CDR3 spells CASSLLTGGYEQYF.

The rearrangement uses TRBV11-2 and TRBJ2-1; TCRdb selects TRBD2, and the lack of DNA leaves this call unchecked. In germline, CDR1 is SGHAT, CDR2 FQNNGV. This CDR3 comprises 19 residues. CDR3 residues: CASSHIETSGPSSSDEQFF.

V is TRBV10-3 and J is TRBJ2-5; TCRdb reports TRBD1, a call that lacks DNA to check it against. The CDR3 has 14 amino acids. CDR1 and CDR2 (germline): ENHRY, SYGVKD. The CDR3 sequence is CAMGRERNQETQYF.

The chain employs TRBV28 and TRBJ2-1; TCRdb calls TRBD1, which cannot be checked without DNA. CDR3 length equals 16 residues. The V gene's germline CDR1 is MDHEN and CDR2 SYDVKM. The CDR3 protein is CASSYVGRPGYNEQFF.

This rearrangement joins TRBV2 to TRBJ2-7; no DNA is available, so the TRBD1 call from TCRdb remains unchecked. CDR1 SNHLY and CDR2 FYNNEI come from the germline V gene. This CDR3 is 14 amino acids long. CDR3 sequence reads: CASSEDRGLGEQYF.

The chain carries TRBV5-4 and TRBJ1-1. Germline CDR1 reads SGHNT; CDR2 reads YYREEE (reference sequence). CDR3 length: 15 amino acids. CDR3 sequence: CASSLGLELNTEAFF.

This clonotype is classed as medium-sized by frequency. The CDR3 sequence: CASSIQGTDTEAFF. V usage is TRBV25-1 and J usage is TRBJ1-1; TCRdb returns TRBD1, unconfirmable since there is no DNA. Germline V lookup: CDR1 MGHDK, CDR2 SYGVNS. The CDR3 loop spans 14 amino acids.

The CDR3 protein is CASSYSGGAGAQETQYF. This rearrangement joins TRBV6-6 to TRBJ2-5; the TCRdb call, TRBD1, lacks DNA for checking. The germline V gene has CDR1 MNHNY and CDR2 SVGAGI (reference sequence). This CDR3 region has 17 residues.

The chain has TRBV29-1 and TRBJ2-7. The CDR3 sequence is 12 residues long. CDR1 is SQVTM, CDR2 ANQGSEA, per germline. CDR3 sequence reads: CSVETRTYEQYF.

The CDR3: CASSDGVYQPQHF. The chain carries TRBV7-9 and TRBJ1-5. Germline assignment: CDR1 SEHNR and CDR2 FQNEAQ (reference sequence). The CDR3 spans 13 residues.

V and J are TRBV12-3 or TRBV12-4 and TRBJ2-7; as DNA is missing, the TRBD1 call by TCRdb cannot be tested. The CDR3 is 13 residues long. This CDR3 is CASSPRGFHEQYF.

CDR3 amino acids: CASSSLLYEQYF. The chain joins TRBV6-6 to TRBJ2-7. This CDR3 region has 12 residues. Per germline, CDR1 MNHNY and CDR2 SVGAGI (reference sequence).

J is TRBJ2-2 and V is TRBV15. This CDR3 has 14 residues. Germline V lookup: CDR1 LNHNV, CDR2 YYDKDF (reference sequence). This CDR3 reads CATSRGPNTGELFF.

The CDR3 loop reads CSVDQEGTREQYF. The rearrangement joins TRBV29-1 to TRBJ2-7; there is no DNA to check the TCRdb D call of TRBD2. The CDR3 sequence is 13 residues long. Germline-derived CDR1 and CDR2 are SQVTM and ANQGSEA.

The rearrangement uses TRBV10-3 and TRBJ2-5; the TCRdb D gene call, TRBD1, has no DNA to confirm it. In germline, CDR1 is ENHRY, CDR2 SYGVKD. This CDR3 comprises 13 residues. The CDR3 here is CATNGQGQETQYF.

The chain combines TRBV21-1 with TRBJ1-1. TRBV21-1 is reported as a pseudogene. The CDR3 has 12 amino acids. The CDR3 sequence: CASSSFDTEAFF.

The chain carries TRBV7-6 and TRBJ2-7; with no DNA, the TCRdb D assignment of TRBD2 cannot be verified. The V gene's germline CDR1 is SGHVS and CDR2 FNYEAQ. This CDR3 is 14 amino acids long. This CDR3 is CASSLSSGAYEQYF.

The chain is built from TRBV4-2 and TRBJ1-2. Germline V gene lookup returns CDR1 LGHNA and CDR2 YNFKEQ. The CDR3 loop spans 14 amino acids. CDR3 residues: CASSQDSSLYGYTF.

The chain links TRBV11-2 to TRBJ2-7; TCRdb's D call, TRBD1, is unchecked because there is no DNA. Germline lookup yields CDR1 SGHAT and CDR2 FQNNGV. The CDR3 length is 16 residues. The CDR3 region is CASSLDLQGVFYEQYF. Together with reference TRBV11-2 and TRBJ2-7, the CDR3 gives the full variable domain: EAGVAQSPRYKIIEKRQSVAFWCNPISGHATLYWYQQILGQGPKLLIQFQNNGVVDDSQLPKDRFSAERLKGVDSTLKIQPAKLEDSAVYLCASSLDLQGVFYEQYFGPGTRLTVT.

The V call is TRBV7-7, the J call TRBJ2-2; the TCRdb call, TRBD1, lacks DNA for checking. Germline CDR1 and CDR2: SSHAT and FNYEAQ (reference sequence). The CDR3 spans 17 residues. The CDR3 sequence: CASSLPGTGANTGELFF. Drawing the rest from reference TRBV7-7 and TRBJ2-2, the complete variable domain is GAGVSQSPRYKVTKRGQDVTLRCDPISSHATLYWYQQALGQGPEFLTYFNYEAQPDKSGLPSDRFSAERPEGSISTLTIQRTEQRDSAMYRCASSLPGTGANTGELFFGEGSRLTVL.

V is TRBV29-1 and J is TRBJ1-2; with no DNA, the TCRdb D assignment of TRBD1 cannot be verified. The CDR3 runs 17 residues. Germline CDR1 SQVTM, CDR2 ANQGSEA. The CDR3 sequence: CSVVDPWVPGQDYGYTF.